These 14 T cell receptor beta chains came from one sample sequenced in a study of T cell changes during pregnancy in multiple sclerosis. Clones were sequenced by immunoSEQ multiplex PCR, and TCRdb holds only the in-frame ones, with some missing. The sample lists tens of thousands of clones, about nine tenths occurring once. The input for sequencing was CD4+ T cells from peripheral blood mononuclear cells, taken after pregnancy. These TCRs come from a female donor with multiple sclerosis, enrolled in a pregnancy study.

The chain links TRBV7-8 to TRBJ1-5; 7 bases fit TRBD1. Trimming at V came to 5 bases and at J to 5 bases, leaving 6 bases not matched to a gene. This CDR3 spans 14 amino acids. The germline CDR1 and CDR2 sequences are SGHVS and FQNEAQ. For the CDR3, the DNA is TGTGCCAGCAGCCTTTGGACAGGTTATCAGCCCCAGCATTTT. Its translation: CASSLWTGYQPQHF.

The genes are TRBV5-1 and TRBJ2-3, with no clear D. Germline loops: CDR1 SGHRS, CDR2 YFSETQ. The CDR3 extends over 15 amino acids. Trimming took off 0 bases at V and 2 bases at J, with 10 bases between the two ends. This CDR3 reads CASSLVPQSTDTQYF. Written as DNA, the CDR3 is TGCGCCAGCAGCTTGGTTCCCCAGTCCACAGATACGCAGTATTTT. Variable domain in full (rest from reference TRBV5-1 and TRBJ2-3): KAGVTQTPRYLIKTRGQQVTLSCSPISGHRSVSWYQQTPGQGLQFLFEYFSETQRNKGNFPGRFSGRQFSNSRSEMNVSTLELGDSALYLCASSLVPQSTDTQYFGPGTRLTVL.

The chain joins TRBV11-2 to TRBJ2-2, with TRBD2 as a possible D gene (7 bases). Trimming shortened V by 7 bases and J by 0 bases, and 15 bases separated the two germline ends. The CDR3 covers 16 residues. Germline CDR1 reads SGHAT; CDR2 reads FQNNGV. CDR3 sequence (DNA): TGTGCCAGCACGGGTGCGGGGGCTGCGAACACCGGGGAGCTGTTTTTT. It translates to CASTGAGAANTGELFF.

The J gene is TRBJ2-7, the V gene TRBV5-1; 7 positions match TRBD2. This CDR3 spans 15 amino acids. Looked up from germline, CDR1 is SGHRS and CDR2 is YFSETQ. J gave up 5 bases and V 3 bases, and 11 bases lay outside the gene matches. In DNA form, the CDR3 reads TGCGCCAGCAGCTGGGGGGGTCCAGCGGGAAACGAGCAGTACTTC. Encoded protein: CASSWGGPAGNEQYF.

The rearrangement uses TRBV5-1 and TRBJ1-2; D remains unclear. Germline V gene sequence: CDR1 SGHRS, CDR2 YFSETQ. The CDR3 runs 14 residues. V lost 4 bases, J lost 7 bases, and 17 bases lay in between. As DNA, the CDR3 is TGCGCCAGCAGCCCATATGAGGGCGAGTCTGGCTACACCTTC. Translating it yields CASSPYEGESGYTF.

CDR3 region: CASSLGGGRVQETQYF. DNA of the CDR3: TGTGCCAGCAGCTTAGGCGGCGGGAGGGTCCAAGAGACCCAGTACTTC. The gene calls are TRBV9 and TRBJ2-7, with TRBD2 identical over 9 bases. The J call could be wrong; TRBJ2-5 is a better fit for the DNA end. The CDR3 extends over 16 amino acids. Germline CDR1 and CDR2: SGDLS and YYNGEE.

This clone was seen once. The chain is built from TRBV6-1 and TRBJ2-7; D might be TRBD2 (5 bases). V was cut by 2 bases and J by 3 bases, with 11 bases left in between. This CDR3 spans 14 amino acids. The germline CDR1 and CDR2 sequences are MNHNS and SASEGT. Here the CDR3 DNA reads TGTGCCAGCAGTGAACGGGGAAACCGCTACGAGCAGTACTTC. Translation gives CASSERGNRYEQYF.

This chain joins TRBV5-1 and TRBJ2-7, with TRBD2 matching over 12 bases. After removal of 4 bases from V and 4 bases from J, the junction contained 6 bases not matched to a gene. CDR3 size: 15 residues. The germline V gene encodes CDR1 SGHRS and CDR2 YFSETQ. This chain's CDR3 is CASSPWTSGIYEQYF. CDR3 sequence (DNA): TGCGCCAGCAGCCCGTGGACTAGCGGGATTTACGAGCAGTACTTC. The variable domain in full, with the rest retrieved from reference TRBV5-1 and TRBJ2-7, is KAGVTQTPRYLIKTRGQQVTLSCSPISGHRSVSWYQQTPGQGLQFLFEYFSETQRNKGNFPGRFSGRQFSNSRSEMNVSTLELGDSALYLCASSPWTSGIYEQYFGPGTRLTVT.

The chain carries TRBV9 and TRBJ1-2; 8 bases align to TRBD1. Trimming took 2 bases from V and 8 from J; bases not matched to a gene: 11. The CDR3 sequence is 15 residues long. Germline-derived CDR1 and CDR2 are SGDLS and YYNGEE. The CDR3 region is CASSVIGQGTTGYTF. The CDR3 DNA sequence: TGTGCCAGCAGCGTCATCGGACAGGGAACAACAGGCTACACCTTC. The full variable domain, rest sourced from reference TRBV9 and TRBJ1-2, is DSGVTQTPKHLITATGQRVTLRCSPRSGDLSVYWYQQSLDQGLQFLIQYYNGEERAKGNILERFSAQQFPDLHSELNLSSLELGDSALYFCASSVIGQGTTGYTFGSGTRLTVV.

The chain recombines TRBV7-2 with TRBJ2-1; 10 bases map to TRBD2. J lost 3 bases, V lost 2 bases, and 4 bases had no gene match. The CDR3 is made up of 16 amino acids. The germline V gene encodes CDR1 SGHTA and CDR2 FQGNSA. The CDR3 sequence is CASSLTGTSVYNEQFF. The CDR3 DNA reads TGTGCCAGCAGCTTAACCGGGACTAGCGTCTACAATGAGCAGTTCTTC.

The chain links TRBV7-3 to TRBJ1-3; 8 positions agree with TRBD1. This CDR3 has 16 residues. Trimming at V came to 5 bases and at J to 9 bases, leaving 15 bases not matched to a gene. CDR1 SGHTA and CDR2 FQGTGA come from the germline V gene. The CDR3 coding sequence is TGTGCCAGCAGCGCCACGGGGACAGGCGAAGGAGGCACCATATATTTT. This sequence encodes CASSATGTGEGGTIYF. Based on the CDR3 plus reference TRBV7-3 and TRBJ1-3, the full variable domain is GAGVSQTPSNKVTEKGKYVELRCDPISGHTALYWYRQSLGQGPEFLIYFQGTGAADDSGLPNDRFFAVRPEGSVSTLKIQRTERGDSAVYLCASSATGTGEGGTIYFGEGSWLTVV.

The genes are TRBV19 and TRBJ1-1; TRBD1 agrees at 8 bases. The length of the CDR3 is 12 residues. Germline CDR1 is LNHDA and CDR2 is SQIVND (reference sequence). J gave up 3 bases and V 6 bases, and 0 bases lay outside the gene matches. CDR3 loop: CASRQGDTEAFF. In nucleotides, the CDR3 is TGTGCCAGTAGACAGGGGGACACTGAAGCTTTCTTT.

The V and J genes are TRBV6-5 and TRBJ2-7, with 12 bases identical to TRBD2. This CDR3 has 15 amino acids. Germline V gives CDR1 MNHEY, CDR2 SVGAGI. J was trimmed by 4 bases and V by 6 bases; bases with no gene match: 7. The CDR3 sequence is CASRTGTSGLYEQYF. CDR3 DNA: TGTGCCAGCAGAACCGGGACTAGCGGGTTGTACGAGCAGTACTTC.

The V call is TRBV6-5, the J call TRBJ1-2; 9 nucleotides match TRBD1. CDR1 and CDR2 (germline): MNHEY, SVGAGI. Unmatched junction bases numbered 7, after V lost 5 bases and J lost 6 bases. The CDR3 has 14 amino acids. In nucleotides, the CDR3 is TGTGCCAGCAGTCGGGACAGGGAGATGAATGGCTACACCTTC. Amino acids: CASSRDREMNGYTF.